These 29 T cell receptor beta chains were sequenced from one sample in a study of blood T cells in healthy people across ages. Alongside a J-beta primer mix, a sample-barcoded 5' primer served in a second PCR lasting 7 to 11 cycles. TCRdb recomputed calls from the 5' RACE reads with MiXCR, one row per CDR3 protein. Found here are over 600,000 distinct CDR3 sequences, 20% to 25% of them singletons; the top ten hold roughly 3.6%. The sample comprised blood. All receptors derive from a man aged 65-85 years in good health.

The chain combines TRBV9 with TRBJ2-1; a weak D match, TRBD2 (5 bases). Germline CDR1 reads SGDLS; CDR2 reads YYNGEE. Trimming pared 0 bases from V and 1 base from J, leaving 8 bases between. The CDR3 is 15 amino acids. The DNA for the CDR3 is TGTGCCAGCAGCGTAGAAGGCGGGTCCTACAATGAGCAGTTCTTC. It codes for CASSVEGGSYNEQFF.

The rearrangement joins TRBV18 to TRBJ2-7, with D tentatively TRBD1 (7 bases). The V gene lost 3 bases and the J gene lost 3 bases, with 15 bases spanning the gap. Germline loops: CDR1 KGHSH, CDR2 LQKENI. The CDR3 runs to 15 residues. Written as DNA, the CDR3 is TGTGCCAGCTCACCTACCGCGCAGGGGGGCTACGAGCAGTACTTC. Amino acid sequence: CASSPTAQGGYEQYF.

This clonotype was counted a few times. The chain combines TRBV5-1 with TRBJ1-4; 8 bases line up with TRBD1. The CDR3 length is 13 residues. Germline V lookup: CDR1 SGHRS, CDR2 YFSETQ. The V and J ends lost 4 bases and 8 bases, in that order; junction bases with no gene match: 4. The CDR3 reads CASSGTGGEKLFF. The CDR3 DNA follows: TGCGCCAGCAGCGGGACAGGCGGAGAAAAACTGTTTTTT.

This clonotype was observed a handful of times. This may be a read error, as it is one base from a much larger clone. V and J are TRBV28 and TRBJ1-5; weak D call: TRBD1 (6 bases). Germline V gene data show CDR1 as MDHEN and CDR2 as SYDVKM. The V end lost 6 bases, the J end lost 6 bases, and 12 bases lay between the germline ends. The CDR3 extends over 13 amino acids. This CDR3 reads CASSPTGSQPQHF. The CDR3 DNA reads TGTGCCAGCAGCCCGACAGGAAGTCAGCCCCAGCATTTT. Filled out from reference TRBV28 and TRBJ1-5, the complete variable domain reads DVKVTQSSRYLVKRTGEKVFLECVQDMDHENMFWYRQDPGLGLRLIYFSYDVKMKEKGDIPEGYSVSREKKERFSLILESASTNQTSMYLCASSPTGSQPQHFGDGTRLSIL.

The chain is built from TRBV11-2 and TRBJ2-3; D assignment may be TRBD1 or TRBD2 (5 bases each). Germline CDR1 is SGHAT and CDR2 is FQNNGV. V dropped 3 bases and J dropped 3 bases, with 16 bases sitting between them. The CDR3 is 16 amino acids. CDR3 residues: CASSLLGPEGTDTQYF. CDR3 nucleotide sequence: TGTGCCAGCAGCTTGCTAGGACCAGAGGGGACAGATACGCAGTATTTT. Drawing the rest from reference TRBV11-2 and TRBJ2-3, the complete variable domain is EAGVAQSPRYKIIEKRQSVAFWCNPISGHATLYWYQQILGQGPKLLIQFQNNGVVDDSQLPKDRFSAERLKGVDSTLKIQPAKLEDSAVYLCASSLLGPEGTDTQYFGPGTRLTVL.

The CDR3 DNA reads as TGCGCCAGCAGCCAAGATCAGGCGGGAGCGGGCACAGATACGCAGTATTTT. It specifies CASSQDQAGAGTDTQYF. The chain joins TRBV4-1 to TRBJ2-3, with 7 bases lining up with TRBD2. The germline gives CDR1 MGHRA, CDR2 YSYEKL. This CDR3 is built from 17 residues. V trimming: 0 bases; J trimming: 1 base; junction bases outside the gene matches: 7.

The chain employs TRBV29-1 and TRBJ2-3, with 10 bases matching TRBD1. There are 17 residues in the CDR3. V lost 4 bases to trimming and J lost 1 base; unmatched junction nucleotides: 11. Germline CDR1 is SQVTM and CDR2 is ANQGSEA. In DNA, the CDR3 is TGCAGCGTTGGGGCCGGGACAGGGGATGTTGGCACAGATACGCAGTATTTT. It encodes CSVGAGTGDVGTDTQYF.

V and J are TRBV7-2 and TRBJ1-5; no clear D. With 5 bases removed from V and 4 bases from J, the gap between germline ends came to 15 bases. The CDR3 has 15 residues. Looked up from germline, CDR1 is SGHTA and CDR2 is FQGNSA. Here the CDR3 reads CASSLGGNRNQPQHF. In DNA form, the CDR3 reads TGTGCCAGCAGCCTAGGCGGGAATCGAAATCAGCCCCAGCATTTT.

This clonotype was observed a handful of times. The rearrangement joins TRBV20-1 to TRBJ1-2; maybe TRBD1 (6 bases). CDR1 DFQATT and CDR2 SNEGSKA come from the germline V gene (reference sequence). The CDR3 loop spans 14 amino acids. The V gene lost 6 bases and the J gene lost 9 bases, with 23 bases spanning the gap. CDR3 amino acids: CSATPAEGGSRYTF. As DNA, the CDR3 is TGCAGTGCGACCCCGGCGGAAGGGGGTAGTCGCTACACCTTC.

V usage is TRBV7-2 and J usage is TRBJ2-5; D unresolved. The DNA end lines up better with TRBJ2-1; the J call may be wrong. The CDR3 contains 12 residues. The germline V gene has CDR1 SGHTA and CDR2 FQGNSA. The CDR3 DNA reads as TGTGCCAGCAGCTTGGGGTCCTATGAGCAGTTCTTC. Its protein is CASSLGSYEQFF.

The rearrangement uses TRBV3-1 and TRBJ1-2, with 8 bases aligning to TRBD1. This CDR3 spans 14 amino acids. Germline loops: CDR1 LGHDT, CDR2 YNNKEL (reference sequence). V shed 1 base and J 8 bases; nucleotides not matched to a gene: 6. The CDR3 loop is CASSQADRDEGYTF. CDR3 bases: TGTGCCAGCAGCCAAGCGGACAGGGATGAAGGCTACACCTTC. Drawing the rest from reference TRBV3-1 and TRBJ1-2, the complete variable domain is DTAVSQTPKYLVTQMGNDKSIKCEQNLGHDTMYWYKQDSKKFLKIMFSYNNKELIINETVPNRFSPKSPDKAHLNLHINSLELGDSAVYFCASSQADRDEGYTFGSGTRLTVV.

J is TRBJ2-3 and V is TRBV5-6; 7 nucleotides line up with TRBD2. J lost 3 bases, V lost 7 bases, and 5 bases had no gene match. The CDR3 extends over 13 amino acids. CDR1 is SGHDT and CDR2 is YYEEEE in the germline V gene. The CDR3 region has the DNA TGTGCCAGCTTAGTGGGAGGGACAGATACGCAGTATTTT. This gives the protein CASLVGGTDTQYF.

This clonotype has only a few counts. The rearrangement uses TRBV6-1 and TRBJ2-4; D is unresolved. The germline CDR1 and CDR2 sequences are MNHNS and SASEGT. The CDR3 contains 12 residues. V lost 8 bases to trimming and J lost 5 bases, with 10 bases between them. The CDR3 is CASSYFQNIQYF. The CDR3 DNA reads as TGTGCCAGCTCCTATTTTCAAAACATTCAGTACTTC.

The V gene is TRBV5-1, the J gene TRBJ2-5; 8 positions match TRBD2. With V trimmed by 0 bases and J by 2 bases, 3 bases remained unmatched. The length of the CDR3 is 15 residues. CDR1 is SGHRS and CDR2 is YFSETQ in the germline V gene. CDR3 loop: CASSLATSVQETQYF. For the CDR3, the DNA is TGCGCCAGCAGCTTGGCGACTAGCGTACAAGAGACCCAGTACTTC.

The gene calls are TRBV5-1 and TRBJ2-5; D is perhaps TRBD1 (6 bases). The J call may be wrong; the DNA end is better matched by TRBJ2-7. Germline assignment: CDR1 SGHRS and CDR2 YFSETQ. The CDR3 loop spans 13 amino acids. The CDR3 sequence is CASSMDRYSEQYF. CDR3 nucleotides: TGCGCCAGCAGCATGGACAGATATAGCGAGCAGTACTTC.

This clonotype was counted only a few times. J is TRBJ2-2 and V is TRBV18; TRBD1 is a possible D gene (6 bases). The CDR3 is 16 amino acids. Deletions cut 4 bases from V and 0 bases from J, with 12 bases between. Germline V gene lookup returns CDR1 KGHSH and CDR2 LQKENI. The CDR3 nucleotides read TGTGCCAGCTCACAAGGACAGCCCGCGAACACCGGGGAGCTGTTTTTT. Residues: CASSQGQPANTGELFF.

V gene TRBV5-5 combines with J gene TRBJ2-1; 10 bases match TRBD2. The length of the CDR3 is 16 residues. Losses at the gene ends were 1 base for V and 3 bases for J; bases not matched to a gene: 4. Germline V gene sequence: CDR1 SGHKS, CDR2 YYEKEE (reference sequence). This CDR3 reads CASSLSLAGDYNEQFF. The CDR3, as DNA: TGTGCCAGCAGCTTGTCCCTAGCGGGAGACTACAATGAGCAGTTCTTC.

With respect to this clonotype: A much larger clone differs from this one at a single base, so this may be a read error. The CDR3 protein is CTSSGGTSVNIQYF. CDR3 nucleotides: TGTACCAGCAGCGGCGGGACGTCAGTAAACATTCAGTACTTC. This chain uses TRBV9 with TRBJ2-4, with D perhaps matching TRBD2 (6 bases). The germline CDR1 and CDR2 sequences are SGDLS and YYNGEE. The CDR3 spans 14 residues.

The V call is TRBV25-1, the J call TRBJ1-4, with D maybe TRBD1 (5 bases). Germline-derived CDR1 and CDR2 are MGHDK and SYGVNS. This CDR3 contains 12 residues. V dropped 4 bases and J dropped 8 bases, with 8 bases sitting between them. CDR3 DNA sequence: TGTGCCAGCAGTGGGAACAGGGAAAAACTGTTTTTT. This sequence encodes CASSGNREKLFF.

This clonotype was picked up a small number of times. The rearrangement joins TRBV11-2 to TRBJ2-2; 9 bases line up with TRBD1. V lost 5 bases, J lost 1 base, and 5 bases stayed unmatched. Germline CDR1 reads SGHAT; CDR2 reads FQNNGV. This CDR3 is built from 16 residues. The CDR3 loop reads CASSPRGQGNTGELFF. In nucleotides, the CDR3 is TGTGCCAGCAGCCCGAGGGGACAGGGGAACACCGGGGAGCTGTTTTTT. Using reference TRBV11-2 and TRBJ2-2 for the parts outside the CDR3, the full variable domain is EAGVAQSPRYKIIEKRQSVAFWCNPISGHATLYWYQQILGQGPKLLIQFQNNGVVDDSQLPKDRFSAERLKGVDSTLKIQPAKLEDSAVYLCASSPRGQGNTGELFFGEGSRLTVL.

At least ten counts were recorded for this clonotype. This chain joins TRBV28 and TRBJ2-1, with D uncertain. The germline gives CDR1 MDHEN, CDR2 SYDVKM. The CDR3 covers 11 residues. The ends were cut back, 7 bases at V and 5 bases at J, with 6 bases in the middle. The CDR3: CASMRNNEQFF. In DNA, the CDR3 is TGTGCCAGCATGAGGAACAATGAGCAGTTCTTC. The full variable domain, its missing parts supplied by reference TRBV28 and TRBJ2-1, is DVKVTQSSRYLVKRTGEKVFLECVQDMDHENMFWYRQDPGLGLRLIYFSYDVKMKEKGDIPEGYSVSREKKERFSLILESASTNQTSMYLCASMRNNEQFFGPGTRLTVL.

This clonotype has more than one count but fewer than ten. The V call is TRBV6-2 or TRBV6-3, the J call TRBJ2-5, with TRBD2 matching 13 bases. CDR1 is MNHEY, CDR2 SVGEGT, per germline. Losses at the gene ends were 5 bases for V and 5 bases for J; bases not matched to a gene: 8. The CDR3 is 16 residues long. The CDR3 DNA sequence: TGTGCCAGCAGTCCCTATTCGACTAGCGGGAGGGAGACCCAGTACTTC. Amino acid sequence: CASSPYSTSGRETQYF.

This clonotype was counted a few times. CDR3 region: CASSPVDRSSYNEQFF. The CDR3 DNA reads as TGTGCCAGCAGTCCAGTCGACAGGAGCTCCTACAATGAGCAGTTCTTC. V and J are TRBV7-8 and TRBJ2-1; tentatively, D is TRBD1 (6 bases). Per germline, CDR1 SGHVS and CDR2 FQNEAQ. Trimming took off 6 bases at V and 0 bases at J, with 15 bases between the two ends. The CDR3 covers 16 residues.

CDR3 residues: CASSLAQGGTEAFF. The DNA of the CDR3 is TGTGCCAGCAGCTTAGCTCAGGGGGGGACTGAAGCTTTCTTT. The chain recombines TRBV7-8 with TRBJ1-1; 7 bases are shared with TRBD1. The length of the CDR3 is 14 residues. CDR1 is SGHVS, CDR2 FQNEAQ, per germline. V dropped 0 bases and J dropped 5; count of bases not matched to a gene: 3.

This clonotype was detected a few times. V is TRBV28 and J is TRBJ2-2, with D possibly matching TRBD2 (6 bases). CDR1 and CDR2 from the germline V gene are MDHEN and SYDVKM. Trimming pared 2 bases from V and 6 bases from J, leaving 10 bases between. The CDR3 totals 14 residues. The CDR3 DNA reads as TGTGCCAGCAGTTTAGCGGGGCGCGCCGGGGAGCTGTTTTTT. Encoded protein: CASSLAGRAGELFF. Full variable domain (outside the CDR3, taken from reference TRBV28 and TRBJ2-2): DVKVTQSSRYLVKRTGEKVFLECVQDMDHENMFWYRQDPGLGLRLIYFSYDVKMKEKGDIPEGYSVSREKKERFSLILESASTNQTSMYLCASSLAGRAGELFFGEGSRLTVL.

The chain recombines TRBV4-1 with TRBJ1-3, with 10 bases identical to TRBD1. Per the germline V gene, CDR1 is MGHRA and CDR2 is YSYEKL. V shed 1 base and J 4 bases; nucleotides not matched to a gene: 1. The CDR3 runs to 15 residues. The CDR3 loop reads CASSQADRGGNTIYF. CDR3 nucleotide sequence: TGCGCCAGCAGCCAAGCGGACAGGGGGGGAAACACCATATATTTT.

The chain is built from TRBV11-3 and TRBJ2-5; TRBD1 agrees at 8 bases. This CDR3 has 13 amino acids. Germline CDR1 SGHNT, CDR2 YENEEA. After removal of 4 bases from V and 6 bases from J, the junction contained 4 bases not matched to a gene. The DNA for the CDR3 is TGTGCCAGCAGCTCGACAGGGGACAAGACCCAGTACTTC. Translating it yields CASSSTGDKTQYF. Drawing the rest from reference TRBV11-3 and TRBJ2-5, the complete variable domain is EAGVVQSPRYKIIEKKQPVAFWCNPISGHNTLYWYLQNLGQGPELLIRYENEEAVDDSQLPKDRFSAERLKGVDSTLKIQPAELGDSAVYLCASSSTGDKTQYFGPGTRLLVL.

This clonotype has a single count. The chain employs TRBV7-3 and TRBJ1-6; D gene unclear. The CDR3 runs 13 residues. Germline loops: CDR1 SGHTA, CDR2 FQGTGA. V was cut by 6 bases and J by 7 bases, with 10 bases left in between. The DNA of the CDR3 is TGTGCCAGCAGTTCCTCCCGAAATTCACCCCTCCACTTT. Its translation is CASSSSRNSPLHF.

This chain links TRBV20-1 with TRBJ1-1, with 7 bases lining up with TRBD1. With V trimmed by 6 bases and J by 1 base, 11 bases remained unmatched. Germline V lookup: CDR1 DFQATT, CDR2 SNEGSKA (reference sequence). The CDR3 has 15 residues. In DNA form, the CDR3 reads TGCAGTGCCAGAAACCCGGACAGGCCGAACACTGAAGCTTTCTTT. The encoded protein is CSARNPDRPNTEAFF.